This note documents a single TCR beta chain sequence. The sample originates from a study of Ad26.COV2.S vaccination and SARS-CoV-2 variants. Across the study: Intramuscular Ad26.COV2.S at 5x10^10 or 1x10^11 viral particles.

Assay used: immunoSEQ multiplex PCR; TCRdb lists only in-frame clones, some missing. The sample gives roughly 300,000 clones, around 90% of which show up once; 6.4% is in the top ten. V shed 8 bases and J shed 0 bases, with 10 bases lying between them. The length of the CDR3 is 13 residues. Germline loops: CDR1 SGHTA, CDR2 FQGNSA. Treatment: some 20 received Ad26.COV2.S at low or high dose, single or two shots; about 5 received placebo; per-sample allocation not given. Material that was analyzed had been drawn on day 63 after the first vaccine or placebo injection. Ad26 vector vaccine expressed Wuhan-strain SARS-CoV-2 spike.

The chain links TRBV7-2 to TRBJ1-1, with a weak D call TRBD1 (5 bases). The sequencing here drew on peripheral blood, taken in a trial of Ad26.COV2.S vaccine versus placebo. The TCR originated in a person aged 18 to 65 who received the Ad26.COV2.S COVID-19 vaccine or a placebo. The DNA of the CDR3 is TGTGCCAGCGGTGGGGCTATGAACACTGAAGCTTTCTTT. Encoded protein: CASGGAMNTEAFF.